The 23 T cell receptor beta chains below were found in one sample sequenced in a study of blood T cell repertoires in COVID-19. Sequencing was performed with immunoSEQ multiplex PCR; in TCRdb, only in-frame clones are kept and a portion is missing. The sample records 250,000 to 350,000 clones, roughly 90% being singletons. Specimen: peripheral blood. Receptors were obtained from a woman aged 60 to 75 with acute or convalescent COVID-19.

The chain recombines TRBV4-3 with TRBJ1-1; D is perhaps TRBD1 (5 bases). V lost 3 bases, J lost 10 bases, and 18 bases lay in between. CDR3 size: 14 residues. Germline CDR1 and CDR2: LGHNA and YSLEER. The CDR3 region is CASSHFRDSVLAFF. The CDR3 DNA is TGCGCCAGCAGCCATTTCCGGGACTCCGTTTTAGCTTTCTTT.

A word on this clone: The junction departs from germline at one end; a sequencing error may be responsible. The CDR3 loop is CASSPDRGQETQYF. The DNA of the CDR3 is TGTGCTAGCAGCCCTGACAGGGGCCAAGAGACCCAGTACTTC. The V call is TRBV7-7, the J call TRBJ2-5; 8 bases fit TRBD1. Germline CDR1 reads SSHAT; CDR2 reads FNYEAQ (reference sequence). This CDR3 spans 14 amino acids.

The chain uses TRBV24-1 and TRBJ2-5; TRBD1 agrees at 9 bases. The CDR3 contains 16 residues. CDR1 is KGHDR and CDR2 is SFDVKD in the germline V gene. The V segment lost 1 base and the J segment 4 bases; nucleotides outside the gene matches: 6. CDR3 sequence (DNA): TGTGCCACCAGTGATTTTAACAGGGGGCGAGGAGAGACCCAGTACTTC. It yields the protein CATSDFNRGRGETQYF.

The V and J genes are TRBV5-1 and TRBJ1-2, with TRBD1 matching over 9 bases. The CDR3 loop spans 15 amino acids. The V gene's germline CDR1 is SGHRS and CDR2 YFSETQ. The V gene end was trimmed by 4 bases and the J gene end by 1 base; junction bases not matched to a gene: 5. The CDR3 here is CASSQGTGNNYGYTF. DNA for the CDR3: TGCGCCAGCAGCCAGGGGACAGGGAATAACTATGGCTACACCTTC.

DNA of the CDR3: TGTGCCAGCAGGACAGGCTCTGGAAACACCATATATTTT. The encoded protein is CASRTGSGNTIYF. This chain connects TRBV6-5 to TRBJ1-3, with TRBD1 as a possible D gene (6 bases). This CDR3 spans 13 amino acids. CDR1 MNHEY and CDR2 SVGAGI come from the germline V gene. The ends were cut back, 6 bases at V and 0 bases at J, with 6 bases in the middle.

A few counts support this clone. The gene calls are TRBV5-1 and TRBJ2-1; possible D gene TRBD2, 6 bases. V lost 5 bases and J 6 bases, leaving 15 bases between the germline ends. Germline V lookup: CDR1 SGHRS, CDR2 YFSETQ. The CDR3 extends over 14 amino acids. CDR3 sequence: CASRGEDVFNEQFF. The DNA for the CDR3 is TGCGCCAGCAGGGGGGAGGACGTGTTCAATGAGCAGTTCTTC.

The J gene is TRBJ2-1, the V gene TRBV4-3; no clear D. The CDR3 sequence is 14 residues long. Trimming removed 1 base at V and 9 bases at J, with 13 bases between. Per germline, CDR1 LGHNA and CDR2 YSLEER. The CDR3 protein is CASSQVRTSGEQFF. CDR3 bases: TGCGCCAGCAGCCAAGTGCGCACCTCCGGTGAGCAGTTCTTC.

The sample holds a few counts of this clone. The rearrangement links TRBV5-4 to TRBJ2-2, with TRBD1 identical over 11 bases. Germline V gives CDR1 SGHNT, CDR2 YYREEE (reference sequence). The V and J ends lost 3 bases and 5 bases, in that order; junction bases with no gene match: 6. This CDR3 comprises 16 residues. As DNA, the CDR3 is TGTGCCAGCAGCTCCCTCGGGACAGGGGGAACCGGGGAGCTGTTTTTT. This sequence encodes CASSSLGTGGTGELFF.

The chain combines TRBV7-2 with TRBJ1-1, with 8 nucleotides matching TRBD1. CDR3 size: 15 residues. CDR1 and CDR2 (germline): SGHTA, FQGNSA. V lost 4 bases and J lost 0; bases outside the gene matches: 4. The CDR3 nucleotides are TGTGCCAGCAGCTCTTGGACAGGGATGAACACTGAAGCTTTCTTT. As protein: CASSSWTGMNTEAFF.

As DNA, the CDR3 is TGTGCCAGCAGCGCCGGCGGGAACTATGGCTACACCTTC. Translation gives CASSAGGNYGYTF. V usage is TRBV7-9 and J usage is TRBJ1-2; D remains ambiguous. V dropped 5 bases and J dropped 2 bases, with 9 bases sitting between them. CDR3 size: 13 residues. Germline V gives CDR1 SEHNR, CDR2 FQNEAQ (reference sequence).

This clone was found once. The rearrangement uses TRBV19 and TRBJ1-5; TRBD1 matches at 7 bases. After removal of 7 bases from V and 7 bases from J, the junction contained 13 bases not matched to a gene. CDR1 is LNHDA, CDR2 SQIVND, per germline (reference sequence). The CDR3 is made up of 15 amino acids. The CDR3 coding sequence is TGTGCCAGTAATCGCCCCCGACAGGGAATGCAGCCCCAGCATTTT. This encodes CASNRPRQGMQPQHF.

The chain joins TRBV12-3 or TRBV12-4 to TRBJ1-2; possibly TRBD1 for D (6 bases). V lost 6 bases to trimming and J lost 8 bases, with 10 bases between them. The CDR3 covers 11 residues. DNA for the CDR3: TGTGCCAGCAGAACAGGGTTGGGCTACACCTTC. It translates to CASRTGLGYTF.

The chain joins TRBV9 to TRBJ1-6, with unresolved D. V lost 0 bases to trimming and J lost 10 bases, with 14 bases between them. CDR3 length: 15 residues. The germline V gene has CDR1 SGDLS and CDR2 YYNGEE. CDR3 sequence: CASSVEAGRGSPLHF. CDR3 sequence (DNA): TGTGCCAGCAGCGTAGAGGCGGGAAGAGGGTCACCCCTCCACTTT.

This clone was counted between two and nine times. This chain connects TRBV30 to TRBJ1-6; 8 bases align to TRBD1. CDR1 is GTSNPN and CDR2 is SVGIG in the germline V gene (reference sequence). J gave up 10 bases and V 0 bases, and 8 bases lay outside the gene matches. This CDR3 comprises 15 residues. The CDR3 region is CAWSVLGRGRSPLHF. The CDR3 nucleotides are TGTGCCTGGAGTGTACTCGGCAGGGGGCGATCACCCCTCCACTTT.

The V gene is TRBV27, the J gene TRBJ1-5, with TRBD1 as a possible D gene (5 bases). Germline lookup yields CDR1 MNHEY and CDR2 SMNVEV (reference sequence). Between the trimmed V and J ends, which lost 2 bases and 6 bases, there was a span of 11 bases. The CDR3 spans 14 residues. In nucleotides, the CDR3 is TGTGCCAGCAGTTTAATGTCAGGGTTTCAGCCCCAGCATTTT. It yields the protein CASSLMSGFQPQHF.

The gene calls are TRBV11-2 and TRBJ2-1, with a weak D call TRBD2 (5 bases). Germline V CDR1 and CDR2: SGHAT, FQNNGV. V dropped 2 bases and J dropped 5 bases, with 16 bases sitting between them. The CDR3 has 16 amino acids. DNA of the CDR3: TGTGCCAGCAGCTTATTCCCCGGGGAAGGGAACAATGAGCAGTTCTTC. It specifies CASSLFPGEGNNEQFF.

The chain uses TRBV7-9 and TRBJ2-1; the match to TRBD2 covers 7 bases. The CDR3 consists of 15 residues. Germline V lookup: CDR1 SEHNR, CDR2 FQNEAQ (reference sequence). Unmatched junction bases numbered 18, after V lost 4 bases and J lost 15 bases. The CDR3 sequence: CASSSYLGKAGLGFF. CDR3 bases: TGTGCCAGCAGCTCCTACCTGGGGAAAGCGGGGTTGGGGTTCTTC.

The gene calls are TRBV15 and TRBJ1-1; 8 nucleotides match TRBD1. Unmatched junction bases numbered 22, after V lost 5 bases and J lost 8 bases. The CDR3 runs 18 residues. From germline, CDR1 is LNHNV and CDR2 YYDKDF (reference sequence). CDR3: CATSEVSNNRGVNLEAFF. The CDR3 DNA follows: TGTGCCACCAGCGAAGTTTCCAATAACAGGGGGGTGAATCTAGAAGCTTTCTTT.

This clone occurred a few times. V is TRBV9 and J is TRBJ2-7, with D perhaps matching TRBD2 (6 bases). Germline CDR1 and CDR2: SGDLS and YYNGEE. This CDR3 is built from 13 residues. V gave up 4 bases and J gave up 6 bases, with 14 bases separating them. CDR3 sequence (DNA): TGTGCCAGCAGCCTCTCCGGGAGAACCGAGCAGTACTTC. Its translation: CASSLSGRTEQYF.

V gene TRBV5-1 combines with J gene TRBJ2-1; tentatively, D is TRBD2 (6 bases). This CDR3 region has 14 residues. Germline CDR1 SGHRS, CDR2 YFSETQ. The V and J ends lost 2 bases and 8 bases respectively, with 14 bases between them. The CDR3 is CASSFSGSVYEQFF. CDR3 coding DNA: TGCGCCAGCAGCTTTTCCGGGAGTGTGTATGAGCAGTTCTTC.

V is TRBV11-2 and J is TRBJ1-1, with 11 nucleotides matching TRBD1. The CDR3 is 19 amino acids. Germline loops: CDR1 SGHAT, CDR2 FQNNGV. The J segment lost 3 bases and the V segment lost 3 bases, leaving 15 bases of the junction unmatched. The CDR3 reads CASSLDWVIWDRGDTEAFF. CDR3 DNA: TGTGCCAGCAGCTTGGATTGGGTCATTTGGGACAGGGGGGACACTGAAGCTTTCTTT.

In DNA form, the CDR3 reads TGTGCCAGCAGTTCCTCCCTGGCGGGGTCAAGGGAGCAGTTCTTC. Its translation is CASSSSLAGSREQFF. This sequence joins TRBV27 and TRBJ2-1; the D gene is possibly TRBD2 (6 bases). CDR1 MNHEY and CDR2 SMNVEV come from the germline V gene (reference sequence). The length of the CDR3 is 15 residues. Trimming took 4 bases from V and 10 from J, leaving 20 bases between them.

The V gene is TRBV5-1, the J gene TRBJ2-5, with 11 nucleotides matching TRBD2. The CDR3 is made up of 16 amino acids. V lost 4 bases, J lost 3 bases, and 8 bases stayed unmatched. Germline values: CDR1 SGHRS, CDR2 YFSETQ. The CDR3 spells CASSPLIAGGKETQYF. CDR3 nucleotide sequence: TGCGCCAGCAGCCCCCTAATAGCGGGGGGGAAAGAGACCCAGTACTTC.